This entry concerns a single TCR beta chain. The target antigen is unknown. Generated by immunoSEQ multiplex PCR, the TCRdb table keeps only in-frame clones and is missing some. The sample yields about 79,000 clones, 90% seen once. This sample is drawn from a study of OX40 agonist ivuxolimab in advanced cancers. Whole-study context: The study reported partial responses in three patients: one hepatocellular carcinoma, two cutaneous melanoma.

V shed 0 bases and J shed 2 bases, with 15 bases lying between them. Germline CDR1 is SGHTA and CDR2 is FQGNSA. This CDR3 comprises 17 residues. The study's findings and limits: Low normalized T-cell clonal expansion was also seen in some nonresponders. More expanded clones were seen, on average, in CD8+ T cells than in CD4+.

This chain joins TRBV7-2 and TRBJ2-3; D gene unclear. The clonotype originates from an adult with an advanced solid tumor such as melanoma, head and neck, liver or kidney cancer. The sample was CD4+ or CD8+ T cells sorted from blood, taken in a trial of the OX40 agonist ivuxolimab. The CDR3 DNA is TGTGCCAGCAGCTTAGCGCCCGGGCTAGGATACACAGATACGCAGTATTTT. Protein product: CASSLAPGLGYTDTQYF.